One and the same sample provided the 20 T cell receptor beta chains below, sequenced in a study of OX40 agonist ivuxolimab in advanced cancers. Repertoires were generated with immunoSEQ multiplex PCR, while TCRdb's copy carries only in-frame clones and drops some. The data show under 30,000 clones, more than 65% seen once. The material was CD4+ or CD8+ T cells sorted from blood, obtained in a trial of the OX40 agonist ivuxolimab. The receptors were sampled from an adult with an advanced solid tumor such as melanoma, head and neck, liver or kidney cancer.

As for this clone: This same CDR3 is encoded by further DNA sequences in the sample. The gene calls are TRBV5-6 and TRBJ2-7; D may be TRBD1 (5 bases). The CDR3 consists of 12 residues. Trimming removed 4 bases at V and 3 bases at J, with 8 bases between. Germline values: CDR1 SGHDT, CDR2 YYEEEE. The CDR3 loop reads CASSLQGYEQYF. The CDR3 DNA is TGTGCCAGCAGCCTGCAGGGCTACGAGCAGTACTTC.

V and J are TRBV4-3 and TRBJ1-4; D gene ambiguous. From germline, CDR1 is LGHNA and CDR2 YSLEER. V lost 1 base and J 2 bases, leaving 8 bases between the germline ends. The CDR3 runs to 15 residues. CDR3 sequence (DNA): TGCGCCAGCAGCCAAGTACATGGGACTAATGAAAAACTGTTTTTT. It codes for CASSQVHGTNEKLFF.

The chain uses TRBV7-2 and TRBJ2-5; 7 bases line up with TRBD2. The CDR3 has 17 amino acids. The germline V gene encodes CDR1 SGHTA and CDR2 FQGNSA. After removal of 2 bases from V and 4 bases from J, the junction contained 13 bases not matched to a gene. For the CDR3, the DNA is TGTGCCAGCAGCTTAATCGTGTTCGGACTAGTCTCAGAGACCCAGTACTTC. It specifies CASSLIVFGLVSETQYF.

This clone was found a few times. The chain uses TRBV11-2 and TRBJ1-2; no reliable D call. The CDR3 consists of 14 residues. Trimming took off 0 bases at V and 4 bases at J, with 9 bases between the two ends. The germline CDR1 and CDR2 sequences are SGHAT and FQNNGV. The CDR3 region has the DNA TGTGCCAGCAGCTTAGAAGGCATGGTCTATGGCTACACCTTC. It specifies CASSLEGMVYGYTF.

The chain uses TRBV7-9 and TRBJ2-7; D may correspond to TRBD1 or TRBD2 (5 bases each). The CDR3 has 14 residues. Trimming removed 1 base at V and 2 bases at J, with 9 bases between. Germline CDR1 reads SEHNR; CDR2 reads FQNEAQ (reference sequence). CDR3 region: CASSLGGPAYEQYF. Here the CDR3 DNA reads TGTGCCAGCAGCTTAGGGGGACCGGCCTACGAGCAGTACTTC.

This clone was counted once. The V gene is TRBV5-4, the J gene TRBJ2-7; TRBD2 aligns across 13 bases. J lost 6 bases, V lost 5 bases, and 11 bases had no gene match. CDR3 length equals 16 residues. CDR1 is SGHNT and CDR2 is YYREEE in the germline V gene (reference sequence). The CDR3 DNA is TGTGCCAGCAGATACGATGGACTAGCGGGGGTTTCCGAGCAGTACTTC. Its translation is CASRYDGLAGVSEQYF.

The chain is built from TRBV4-3 and TRBJ2-7; tentatively, D is TRBD2 (6 bases). V shed 0 bases and J shed 1 base, with 10 bases lying between them. Germline V gene sequence: CDR1 LGHNA, CDR2 YSLEER. The CDR3 sequence is 15 residues long. This CDR3 reads CASSQDGEASYEQYF. CDR3 DNA: TGCGCCAGCAGCCAAGACGGGGAGGCTTCCTACGAGCAGTACTTC.

The rearrangement links TRBV27 to TRBJ2-1, with 11 bases identical to TRBD1. This CDR3 has 15 residues. The V segment lost 2 bases and the J segment 7 bases; nucleotides outside the gene matches: 4. CDR1 and CDR2 (germline): MNHEY, SMNVEV (reference sequence). The CDR3 reads CASSLGQGAVNEQFF. Here the CDR3 DNA reads TGTGCCAGCAGTTTAGGACAGGGGGCCGTTAATGAGCAGTTCTTC.

The V gene is TRBV5-1, the J gene TRBJ1-4; maybe TRBD1 (5 bases). There are 16 residues in the CDR3. CDR1 is SGHRS, CDR2 YFSETQ, per germline. V was clipped by 4 bases and J by 4 bases, with 17 bases between them. CDR3 DNA: TGCGCCAGCAGCCCTCGGGGTGTGGGGGGTAATGAAAAACTGTTTTTT. Translating it yields CASSPRGVGGNEKLFF.

This clone is classed as medium-sized (0.01 to 0.1%). The V call is TRBV27, the J call TRBJ1-1; perhaps TRBD1 as D (6 bases). Germline CDR1 MNHEY, CDR2 SMNVEV (reference sequence). This CDR3 has 12 residues. The V end lost 5 bases, the J end lost 6 bases, and 10 bases lay between the germline ends. CDR3 nucleotide sequence: TGTGCCAGCAGTACTACAGGGTCTGAAGCTTTCTTT. It translates to CASSTTGSEAFF.

This clone was seen once. The chain recombines TRBV6-5 with TRBJ1-1; maybe TRBD1 (5 bases). This CDR3 contains 11 residues. The V gene's germline CDR1 is MNHEY and CDR2 SVGAGI. Deletions cut 8 bases from V and 8 bases from J, with 12 bases between. This CDR3 reads CASGPGTEAFF. CDR3 in DNA: TGTGCCAGCGGTCCGGGGACCGAAGCTTTCTTT.

The rearrangement joins TRBV4-1 to TRBJ1-1; D possibly corresponds to TRBD1 (6 bases). With 2 bases removed from V and 1 base from J, the gap between germline ends came to 8 bases. Germline CDR1 and CDR2: MGHRA and YSYEKL. This CDR3 is built from 14 residues. The CDR3 coding sequence is TGCGCCAGCAGCCAATACAGGGAGAACACTGAAGCTTTCTTT. Protein sequence: CASSQYRENTEAFF.

The genes are TRBV4-3 and TRBJ2-7, with D possibly matching TRBD2 (6 bases). The germline V and J ends were trimmed by 2 bases and 7 bases, with 15 bases remaining between them. Per germline, CDR1 LGHNA and CDR2 YSLEER. There are 14 residues in the CDR3. The CDR3 is CASSQSEVAGEQYF. Here the CDR3 DNA reads TGCGCCAGCAGCCAATCTGAGGTGGCGGGGGAGCAGTACTTC.

This chain links TRBV7-6 with TRBJ2-1; possibly TRBD2 for D (6 bases). This CDR3 spans 18 amino acids. Per germline, CDR1 SGHVS and CDR2 FNYEAQ. Trimming removed 5 bases at V and 1 base at J, with 21 bases between. CDR3 nucleotide sequence: TGTGCCAGCAGCGCAGACGGGACTCCCCCCAGTTCCTACAATGAGCAGTTCTTC. Encoded protein: CASSADGTPPSSYNEQFF.

This chain links TRBV6-5 with TRBJ2-7, with D perhaps TRBD2 (6 bases). The CDR3 consists of 13 residues. Germline CDR1 MNHEY, CDR2 SVGAGI. V was shortened by 6 bases and J by 3 bases, with 12 bases between the two germline ends. Here the CDR3 reads CASRAGTSYEQYF. CDR3 DNA sequence: TGTGCCAGCAGGGCGGGAACCAGCTACGAGCAGTACTTC.

The genes are TRBV5-4 and TRBJ2-6; the D gene is possibly TRBD1 (6 bases). Between the trimmed V and J ends, which lost 0 bases and 2 bases, there was a span of 9 bases. Germline V gene lookup returns CDR1 SGHNT and CDR2 YYREEE (reference sequence). The length of the CDR3 is 16 residues. As DNA, the CDR3 is TGTGCCAGCAGCTTGGAAACAGGGCCTGGGGCCAACGTCCTGACTTTC. Residues: CASSLETGPGANVLTF.

The rearrangement joins TRBV7-6 to TRBJ1-2; no firm D call. This CDR3 is 13 amino acids long. CDR1 is SGHVS, CDR2 FNYEAQ, per germline. Deletions cut 1 base from V and 4 bases from J, with 7 bases between. The CDR3 region is CASSLGFGYGYTF. The CDR3 DNA sequence: TGTGCCAGCAGCTTAGGGTTCGGCTATGGCTACACCTTC.

The chain uses TRBV27 and TRBJ2-2; possible D gene TRBD2, 5 bases. CDR3 length: 16 residues. Trimming took 9 bases from V and 0 from J, leaving 17 bases between them. CDR1 is MNHEY, CDR2 SMNVEV, per germline (reference sequence). This chain's CDR3 is CASSGVEAPNTGELFF. The CDR3 bases are TGTGCCAGTTCCGGGGTGGAGGCGCCGAACACCGGGGAGCTGTTTTTT.

This clone was found once. This rearrangement joins TRBV4-3 to TRBJ1-4; tentatively, D is TRBD1 (6 bases). V was trimmed by 4 bases and J by 5 bases, leaving 8 bases between them. Germline CDR1 is LGHNA and CDR2 is YSLEER. This CDR3 comprises 13 residues. The DNA of the CDR3 is TGCGCCAGCAGCCCACAGGGAAATGAAAAACTGTTTTTT. It translates to CASSPQGNEKLFF.

This chain joins TRBV13 and TRBJ2-2; 7 bases fit TRBD2. After removal of 5 bases from V and 1 base from J, the junction contained 7 bases not matched to a gene. In germline, CDR1 is PRHDT, CDR2 FYEKMQ (reference sequence). The CDR3 loop spans 16 amino acids. The CDR3 loop reads CASSAATSLNTGELFF. DNA of the CDR3: TGTGCCAGCAGCGCCGCGACTAGCTTGAACACCGGGGAGCTGTTTTTT.